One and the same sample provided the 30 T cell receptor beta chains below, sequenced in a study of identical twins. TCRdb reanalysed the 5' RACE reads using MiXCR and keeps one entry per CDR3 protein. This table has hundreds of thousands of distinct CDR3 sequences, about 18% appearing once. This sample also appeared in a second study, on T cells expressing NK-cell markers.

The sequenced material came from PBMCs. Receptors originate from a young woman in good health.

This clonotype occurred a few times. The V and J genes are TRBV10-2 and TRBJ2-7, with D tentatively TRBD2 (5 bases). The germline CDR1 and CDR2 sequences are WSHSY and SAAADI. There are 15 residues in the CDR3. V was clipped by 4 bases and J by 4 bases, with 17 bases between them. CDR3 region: CASSATRSSGYEQYF. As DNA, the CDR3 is TGCGCCAGCAGTGCAACGAGGTCCTCGGGGTACGAGCAGTACTTC.

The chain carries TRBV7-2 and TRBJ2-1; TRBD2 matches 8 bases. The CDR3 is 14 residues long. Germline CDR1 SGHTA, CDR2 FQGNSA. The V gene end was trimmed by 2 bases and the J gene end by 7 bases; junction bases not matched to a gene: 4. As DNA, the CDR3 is TGTGCCAGCAGCTTAAGAGCGGGAGCTAATGAGCAGTTCTTC. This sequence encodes CASSLRAGANEQFF.

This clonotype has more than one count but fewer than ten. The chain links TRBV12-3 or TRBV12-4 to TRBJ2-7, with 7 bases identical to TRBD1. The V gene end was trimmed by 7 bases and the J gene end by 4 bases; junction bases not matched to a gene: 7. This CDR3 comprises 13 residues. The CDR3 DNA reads TGTGCCAGCACCCTGACAGGGCCATACGAGCAGTACTTC. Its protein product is CASTLTGPYEQYF.

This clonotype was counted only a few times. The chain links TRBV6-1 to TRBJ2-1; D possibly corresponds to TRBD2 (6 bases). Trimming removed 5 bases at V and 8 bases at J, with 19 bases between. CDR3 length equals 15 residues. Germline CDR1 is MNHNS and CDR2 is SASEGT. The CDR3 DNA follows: TGTGCCAGCAGTCCCAGGCTTTACGGGAGCGATGAGCAGTTCTTC. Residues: CASSPRLYGSDEQFF.

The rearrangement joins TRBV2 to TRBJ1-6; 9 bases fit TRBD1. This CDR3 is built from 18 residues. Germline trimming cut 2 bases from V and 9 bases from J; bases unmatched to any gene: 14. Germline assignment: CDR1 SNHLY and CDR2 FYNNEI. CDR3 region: CASSERDRAFSIRSPLHF. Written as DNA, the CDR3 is TGTGCCAGCAGTGAAAGGGACAGGGCATTCAGTATACGTTCACCCCTCCACTTT.

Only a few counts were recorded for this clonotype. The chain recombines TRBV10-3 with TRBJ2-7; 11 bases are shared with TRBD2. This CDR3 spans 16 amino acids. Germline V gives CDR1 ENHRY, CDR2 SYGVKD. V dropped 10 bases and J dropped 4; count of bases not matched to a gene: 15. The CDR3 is CATLESGTSGSYEQYF. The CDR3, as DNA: TGTGCCACCCTGGAATCCGGGACTAGCGGATCTTACGAGCAGTACTTC.

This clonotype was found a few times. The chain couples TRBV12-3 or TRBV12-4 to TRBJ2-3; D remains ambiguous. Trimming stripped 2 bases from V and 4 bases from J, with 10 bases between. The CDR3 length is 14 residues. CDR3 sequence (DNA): TGTGCCAGCAGTTTACAGCTAGTCGCAGATACGCAGTATTTT. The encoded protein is CASSLQLVADTQYF.

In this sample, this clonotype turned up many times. The DNA for the CDR3 is TGTGCCAGCAGTGAGACTAGCGGGGCGTTAGACGAGCAGTACTTC. Its protein product is CASSETSGALDEQYF. The chain links TRBV12-3 or TRBV12-4 to TRBJ2-7, with 11 bases lining up with TRBD2. The CDR3 sequence is 15 residues long. The ends lost 5 bases at V and 5 bases at J; junction bases unmatched: 8.

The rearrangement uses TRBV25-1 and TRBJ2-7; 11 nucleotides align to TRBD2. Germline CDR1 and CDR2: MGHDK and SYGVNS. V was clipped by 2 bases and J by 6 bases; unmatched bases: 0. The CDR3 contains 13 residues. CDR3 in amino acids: CASSELAGGEQYF. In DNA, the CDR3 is TGTGCCAGCAGTGAACTAGCGGGAGGCGAGCAGTACTTC.

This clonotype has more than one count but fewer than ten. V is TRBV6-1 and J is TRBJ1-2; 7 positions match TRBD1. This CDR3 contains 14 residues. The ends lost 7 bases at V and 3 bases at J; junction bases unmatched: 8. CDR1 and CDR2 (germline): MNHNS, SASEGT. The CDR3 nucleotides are TGTGCCAGCAAGTATAGACAGGGATACTATGGCTACACCTTC. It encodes CASKYRQGYYGYTF.

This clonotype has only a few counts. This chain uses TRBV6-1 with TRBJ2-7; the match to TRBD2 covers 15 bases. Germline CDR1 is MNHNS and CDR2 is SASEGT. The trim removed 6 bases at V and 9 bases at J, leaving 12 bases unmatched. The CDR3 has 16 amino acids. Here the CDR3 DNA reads TGTGCCAGCAGCTTGGGACTAGCGGGAGGAGGGAAAAGGCAGTACTTC. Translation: CASSLGLAGGGKRQYF.

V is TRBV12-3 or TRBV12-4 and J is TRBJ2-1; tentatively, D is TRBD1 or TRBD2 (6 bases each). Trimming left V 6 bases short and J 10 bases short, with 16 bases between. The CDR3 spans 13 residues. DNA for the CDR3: TGTGCCAGCAGCCCGTTCAGGGGAGGAGAGCAGTTCTTC. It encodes CASSPFRGGEQFF.

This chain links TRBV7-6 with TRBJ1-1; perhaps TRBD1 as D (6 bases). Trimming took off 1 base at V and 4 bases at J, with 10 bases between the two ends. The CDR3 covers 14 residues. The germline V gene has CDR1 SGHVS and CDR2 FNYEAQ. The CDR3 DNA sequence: TGTGCCAGCAGCTTAGGGAAGGGGGGCACTGAAGCTTTCTTT. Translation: CASSLGKGGTEAFF.

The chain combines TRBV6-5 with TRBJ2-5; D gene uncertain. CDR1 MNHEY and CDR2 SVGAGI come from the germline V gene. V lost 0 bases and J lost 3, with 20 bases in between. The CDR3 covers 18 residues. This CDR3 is CASSYSKLATSPKETQYF. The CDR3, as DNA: TGTGCCAGCAGTTACTCGAAGCTGGCGACAAGCCCAAAAGAGACCCAGTACTTC.

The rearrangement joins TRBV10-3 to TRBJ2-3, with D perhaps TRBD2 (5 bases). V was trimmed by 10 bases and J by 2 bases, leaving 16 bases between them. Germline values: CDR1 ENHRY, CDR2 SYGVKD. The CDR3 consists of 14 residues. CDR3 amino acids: CATAGERVTDTQYF. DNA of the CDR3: TGTGCCACCGCCGGTGAGAGGGTCACAGATACGCAGTATTTT.

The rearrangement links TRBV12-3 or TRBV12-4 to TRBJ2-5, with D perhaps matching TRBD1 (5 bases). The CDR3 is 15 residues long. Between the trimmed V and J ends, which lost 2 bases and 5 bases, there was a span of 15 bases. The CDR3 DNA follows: TGTGCCAGCAGTTTAATGGGGCTCGGTGGGGAGACCCAGTACTTC. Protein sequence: CASSLMGLGGETQYF.

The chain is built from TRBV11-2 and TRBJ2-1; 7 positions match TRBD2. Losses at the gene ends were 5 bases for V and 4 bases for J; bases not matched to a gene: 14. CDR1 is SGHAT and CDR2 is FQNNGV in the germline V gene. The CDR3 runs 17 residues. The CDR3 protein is CASSGSGIRGPYNEQFF. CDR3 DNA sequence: TGTGCCAGCAGCGGCAGCGGGATTAGAGGCCCGTACAATGAGCAGTTCTTC.

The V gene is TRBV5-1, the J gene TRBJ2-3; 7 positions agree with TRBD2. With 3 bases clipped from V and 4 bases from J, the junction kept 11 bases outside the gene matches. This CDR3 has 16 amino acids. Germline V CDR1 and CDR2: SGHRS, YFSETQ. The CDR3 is CASSSLGGSTADTQYF. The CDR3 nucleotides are TGCGCCAGCAGCTCCCTTGGCGGGAGTACGGCAGATACGCAGTATTTT.

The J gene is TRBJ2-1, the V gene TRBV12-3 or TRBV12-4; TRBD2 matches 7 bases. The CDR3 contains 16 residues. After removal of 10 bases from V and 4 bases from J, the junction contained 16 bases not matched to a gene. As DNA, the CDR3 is TGTGCCACCACCTTAGGGAGCTCTAGCGGTTACAATGAGCAGTTCTTC. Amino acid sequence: CATTLGSSSGYNEQFF.

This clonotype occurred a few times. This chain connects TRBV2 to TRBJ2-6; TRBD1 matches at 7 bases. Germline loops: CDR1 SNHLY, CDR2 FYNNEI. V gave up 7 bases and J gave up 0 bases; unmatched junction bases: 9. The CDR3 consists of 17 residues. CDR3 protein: CASTGQALISGANVLTF. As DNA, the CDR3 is TGTGCCAGCACTGGACAGGCGTTGATCTCTGGGGCCAACGTCCTGACTTTC. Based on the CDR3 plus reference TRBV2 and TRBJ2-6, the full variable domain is EPEVTQTPSHQVTQMGQEVILRCVPISNHLYFYWYRQILGQKVEFLVSFYNNEISEKSEIFDDQFSVERPDGSNFTLKIRSTKLEDSAMYFCASTGQALISGANVLTFGAGSRLTVL.

As DNA, the CDR3 is TGTGCCAGCAGCTGGGACCAGACGGGAGATACGCAGTATTTT. Its protein is CASSWDQTGDTQYF. This chain joins TRBV5-5 and TRBJ2-3; D may correspond to TRBD1 or TRBD2 (5 bases each). The CDR3 is made up of 14 amino acids. The germline V gene encodes CDR1 SGHKS and CDR2 YYEKEE (reference sequence). V lost 3 bases, J lost 5 bases, and 13 bases lay in between.

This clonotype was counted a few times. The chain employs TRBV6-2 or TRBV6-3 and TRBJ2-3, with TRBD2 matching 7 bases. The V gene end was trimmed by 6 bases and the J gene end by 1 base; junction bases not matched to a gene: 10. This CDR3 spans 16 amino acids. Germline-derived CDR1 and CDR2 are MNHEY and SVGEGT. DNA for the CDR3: TGTGCCAGCAGGTACCGGAGCGGGAAGGGCACAGATACGCAGTATTTT. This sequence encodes CASRYRSGKGTDTQYF.

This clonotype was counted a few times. CDR3 sequence reads: CSARGQRGDEETQYF. CDR3 bases: TGCAGTGCTAGGGGGCAGCGGGGGGACGAAGAGACCCAGTACTTC. The chain has TRBV20-1 and TRBJ2-5, with 9 positions matching TRBD2. Germline CDR1 DFQATT, CDR2 SNEGSKA (reference sequence). Trimming took 3 bases from V and 3 from J; bases not matched to a gene: 8. This CDR3 contains 15 residues.

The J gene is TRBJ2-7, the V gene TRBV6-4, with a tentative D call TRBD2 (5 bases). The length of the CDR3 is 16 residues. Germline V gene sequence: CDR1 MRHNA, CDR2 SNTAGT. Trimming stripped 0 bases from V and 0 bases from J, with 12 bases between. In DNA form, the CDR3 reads TGTGCCAGCAGTGACTCGATGGAAGGGAGCTCCTACGAGCAGTACTTC. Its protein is CASSDSMEGSSYEQYF.

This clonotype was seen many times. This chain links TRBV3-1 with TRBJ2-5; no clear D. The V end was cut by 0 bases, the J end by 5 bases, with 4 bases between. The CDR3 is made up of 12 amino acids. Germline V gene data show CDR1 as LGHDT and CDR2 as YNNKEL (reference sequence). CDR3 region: CASSQDMETQYF. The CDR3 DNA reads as TGTGCCAGCAGCCAAGATATGGAGACCCAGTACTTC.

CDR3 DNA: TGCGCCAGCAGCCCGGGACAGTGGGAGACCCAGTACTTC. It translates to CASSPGQWETQYF. The genes are TRBV5-1 and TRBJ2-5, with TRBD1 identical over 7 bases. The junction had 5 bases not matched to a gene; V was cut back by 4 bases and J by 5 bases. Germline-derived CDR1 and CDR2 are SGHRS and YFSETQ. The CDR3 runs to 13 residues. The full variable domain, with the rest looked up from reference TRBV5-1 and TRBJ2-5, is KAGVTQTPRYLIKTRGQQVTLSCSPISGHRSVSWYQQTPGQGLQFLFEYFSETQRNKGNFPGRFSGRQFSNSRSEMNVSTLELGDSALYLCASSPGQWETQYFGPGTRLLVL.

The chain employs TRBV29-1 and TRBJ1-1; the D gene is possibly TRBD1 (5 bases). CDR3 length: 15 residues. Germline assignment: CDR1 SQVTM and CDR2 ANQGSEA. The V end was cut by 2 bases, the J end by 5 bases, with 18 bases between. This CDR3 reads CSVEPRGGEDTEAFF. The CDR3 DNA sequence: TGCAGCGTTGAACCCCGGGGGGGGGAGGATACTGAAGCTTTCTTT.

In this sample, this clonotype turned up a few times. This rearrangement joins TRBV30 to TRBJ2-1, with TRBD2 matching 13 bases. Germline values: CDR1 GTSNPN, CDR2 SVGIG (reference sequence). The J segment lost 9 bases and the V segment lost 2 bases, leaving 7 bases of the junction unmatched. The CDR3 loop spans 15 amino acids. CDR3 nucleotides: TGTGCCTGGAGTTTCGGGACTAGCGGGATCGGTGAGCAGTTCTTC. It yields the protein CAWSFGTSGIGEQFF.

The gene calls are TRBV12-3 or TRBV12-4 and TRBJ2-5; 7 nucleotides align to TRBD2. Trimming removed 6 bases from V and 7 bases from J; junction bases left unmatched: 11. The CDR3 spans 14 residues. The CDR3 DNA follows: TGTGCCAGCAGCCCCCGAGCGGGGCGGCGGACCCAGTACTTC. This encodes CASSPRAGRRTQYF.

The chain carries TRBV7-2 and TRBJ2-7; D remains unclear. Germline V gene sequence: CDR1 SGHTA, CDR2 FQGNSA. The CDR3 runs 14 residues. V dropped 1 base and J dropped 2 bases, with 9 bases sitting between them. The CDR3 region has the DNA TGTGCCAGCAGCTTAGTGGTTCCTCCCTACGAGCAGTACTTC. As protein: CASSLVVPPYEQYF.